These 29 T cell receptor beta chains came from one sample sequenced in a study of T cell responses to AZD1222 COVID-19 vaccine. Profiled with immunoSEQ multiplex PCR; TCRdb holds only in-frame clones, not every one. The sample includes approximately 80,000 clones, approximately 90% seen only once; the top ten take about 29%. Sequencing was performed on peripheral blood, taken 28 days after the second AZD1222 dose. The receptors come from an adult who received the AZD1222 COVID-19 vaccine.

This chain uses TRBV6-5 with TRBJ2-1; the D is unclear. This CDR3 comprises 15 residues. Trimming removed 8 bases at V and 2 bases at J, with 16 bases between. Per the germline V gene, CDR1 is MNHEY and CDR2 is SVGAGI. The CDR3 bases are TGTGCCAGCGGAAGAGGCAGGTCGCCCTACAATGAGCAGTTCTTC. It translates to CASGRGRSPYNEQFF.

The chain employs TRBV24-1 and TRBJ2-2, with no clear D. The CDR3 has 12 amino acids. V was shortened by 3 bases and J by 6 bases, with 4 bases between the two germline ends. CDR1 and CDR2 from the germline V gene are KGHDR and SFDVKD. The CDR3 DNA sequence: TGTGCCACCAGTGATCTAGCCGGGGAGCTGTTTTTT. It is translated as CATSDLAGELFF.

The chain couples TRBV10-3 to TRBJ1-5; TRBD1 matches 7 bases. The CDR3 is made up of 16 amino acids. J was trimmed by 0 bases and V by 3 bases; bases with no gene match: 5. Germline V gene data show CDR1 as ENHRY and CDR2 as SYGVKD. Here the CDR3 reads CAISETGQDSNQPQHF. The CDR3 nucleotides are TGTGCCATCAGTGAAACCGGACAGGATAGCAATCAGCCCCAGCATTTT.

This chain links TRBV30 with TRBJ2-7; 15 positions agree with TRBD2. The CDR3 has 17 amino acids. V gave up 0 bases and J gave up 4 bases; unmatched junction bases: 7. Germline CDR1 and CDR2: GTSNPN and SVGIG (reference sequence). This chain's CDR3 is CAWSVLGTSGRWYEQYF. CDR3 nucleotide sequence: TGTGCCTGGAGTGTTCTTGGGACTAGCGGGAGGTGGTACGAGCAGTACTTC. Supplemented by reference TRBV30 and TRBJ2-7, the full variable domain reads SQTIHQWPATLVQPVGSPLSLECTVEGTSNPNLYWYRQAAGRGLQLLFYSVGIGQISSEVPQNLSASRPQDRQFILSSKKLLLSDSGFYLCAWSVLGTSGRWYEQYFGPGTRLTVT.

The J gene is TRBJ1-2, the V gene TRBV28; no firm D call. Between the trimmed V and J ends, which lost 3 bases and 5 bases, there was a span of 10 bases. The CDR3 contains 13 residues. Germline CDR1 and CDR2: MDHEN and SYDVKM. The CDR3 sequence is CASSLASIYGYTF. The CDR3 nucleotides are TGTGCCAGCAGTTTGGCCTCTATTTATGGCTACACCTTC.

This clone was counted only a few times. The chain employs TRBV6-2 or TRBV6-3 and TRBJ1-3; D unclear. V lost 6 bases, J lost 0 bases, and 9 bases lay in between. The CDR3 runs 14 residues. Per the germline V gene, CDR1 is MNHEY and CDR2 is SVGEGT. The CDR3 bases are TGTGCCAGCAGCCGGGCGGGCTCTGGAAACACCATATATTTT. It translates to CASSRAGSGNTIYF.

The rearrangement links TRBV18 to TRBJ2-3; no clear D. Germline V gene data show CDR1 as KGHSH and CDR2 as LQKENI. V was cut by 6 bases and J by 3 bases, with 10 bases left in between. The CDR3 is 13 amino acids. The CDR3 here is CASSPPGTDTQYF. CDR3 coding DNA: TGTGCCAGCTCCCCCCCAGGTACAGATACGCAGTATTTT.

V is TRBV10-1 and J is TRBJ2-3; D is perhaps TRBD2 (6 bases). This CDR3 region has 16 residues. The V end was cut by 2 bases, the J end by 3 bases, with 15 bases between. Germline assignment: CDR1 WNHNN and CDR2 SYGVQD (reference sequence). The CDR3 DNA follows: TGCGCCAGCAGTGAGAAAGTCGGGAGTCGAACAGATACGCAGTATTTT. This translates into CASSEKVGSRTDTQYF.

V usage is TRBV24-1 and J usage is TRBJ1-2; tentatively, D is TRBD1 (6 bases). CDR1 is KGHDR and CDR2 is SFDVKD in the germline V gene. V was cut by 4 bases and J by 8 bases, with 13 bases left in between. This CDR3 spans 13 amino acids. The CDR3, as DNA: TGTGCCACCAGTGACTCCACAGGGCGGGGCTACACCTTC. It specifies CATSDSTGRGYTF.

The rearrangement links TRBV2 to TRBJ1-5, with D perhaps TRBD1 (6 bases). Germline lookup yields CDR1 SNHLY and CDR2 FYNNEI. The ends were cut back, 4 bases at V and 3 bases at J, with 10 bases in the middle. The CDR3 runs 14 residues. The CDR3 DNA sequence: TGTGCCAGCAGTGGCCAGGGGTCCAATCAGCCCCAGCATTTT. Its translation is CASSGQGSNQPQHF.

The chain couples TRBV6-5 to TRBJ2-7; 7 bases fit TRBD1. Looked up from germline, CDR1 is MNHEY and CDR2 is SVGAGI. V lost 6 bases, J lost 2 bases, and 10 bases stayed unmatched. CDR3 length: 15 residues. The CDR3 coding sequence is TGTGCCAGCAGACAAGACAGGGAAAGCGCCTACGAGCAGTACTTC. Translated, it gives CASRQDRESAYEQYF.

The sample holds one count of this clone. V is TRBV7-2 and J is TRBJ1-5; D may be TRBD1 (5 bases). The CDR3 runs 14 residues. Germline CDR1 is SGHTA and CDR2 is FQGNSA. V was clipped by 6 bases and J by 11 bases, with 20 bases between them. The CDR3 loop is CASRDTFFPMAQHF. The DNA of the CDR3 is TGTGCCAGCAGGGACACCTTTTTTCCCATGGCCCAGCATTTT.

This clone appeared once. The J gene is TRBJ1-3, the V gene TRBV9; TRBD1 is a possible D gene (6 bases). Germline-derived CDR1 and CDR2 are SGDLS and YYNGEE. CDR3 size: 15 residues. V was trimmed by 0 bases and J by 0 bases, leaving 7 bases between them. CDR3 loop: CASSVGQDSGNTIYF. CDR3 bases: TGTGCCAGCAGCGTAGGACAGGACTCTGGAAACACCATATATTTT.

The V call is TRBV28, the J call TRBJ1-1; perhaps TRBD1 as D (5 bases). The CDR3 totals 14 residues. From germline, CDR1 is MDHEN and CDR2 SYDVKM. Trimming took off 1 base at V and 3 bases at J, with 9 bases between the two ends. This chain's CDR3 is CASSLSQGYTEAFF. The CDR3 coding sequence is TGTGCCAGCAGTTTATCTCAGGGCTACACTGAAGCTTTCTTT. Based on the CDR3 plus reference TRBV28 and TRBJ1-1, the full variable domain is DVKVTQSSRYLVKRTGEKVFLECVQDMDHENMFWYRQDPGLGLRLIYFSYDVKMKEKGDIPEGYSVSREKKERFSLILESASTNQTSMYLCASSLSQGYTEAFFGQGTRLTVV.

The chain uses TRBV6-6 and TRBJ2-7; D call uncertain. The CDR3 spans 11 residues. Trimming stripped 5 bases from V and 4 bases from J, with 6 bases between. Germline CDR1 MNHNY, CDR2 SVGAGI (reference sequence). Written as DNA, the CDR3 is TGTGCCAGCAGTCACCTTTACGAGCAGTACTTC. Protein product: CASSHLYEQYF.

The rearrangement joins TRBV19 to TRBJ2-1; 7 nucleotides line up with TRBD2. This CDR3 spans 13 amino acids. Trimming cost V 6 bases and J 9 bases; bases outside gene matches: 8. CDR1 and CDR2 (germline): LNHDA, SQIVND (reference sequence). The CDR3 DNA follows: TGTGCCAGTAGGATTGGGGGGGGAGTTGAGCAGTTCTTC. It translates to CASRIGGGVEQFF.

CDR3 nucleotides: TGCGCCAGCAGCTTGTTTACTTCCTCGGATGCGCAGTATTTT. Translating gives CASSLFTSSDAQYF. The genes are TRBV5-1 and TRBJ2-3; D remains unclear. CDR1 is SGHRS, CDR2 YFSETQ, per germline. Trimming cost V 1 base and J 10 bases, with 16 bases left between them. CDR3 length: 14 amino acids.

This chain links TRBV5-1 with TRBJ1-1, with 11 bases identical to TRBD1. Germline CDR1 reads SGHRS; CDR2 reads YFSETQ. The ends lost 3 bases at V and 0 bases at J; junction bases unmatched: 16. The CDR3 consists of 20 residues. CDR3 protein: CASSSLHGQGARLVNTEAFF. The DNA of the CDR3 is TGCGCCAGCAGCTCCTTACATGGACAGGGGGCGCGATTGGTGAACACTGAAGCTTTCTTT.

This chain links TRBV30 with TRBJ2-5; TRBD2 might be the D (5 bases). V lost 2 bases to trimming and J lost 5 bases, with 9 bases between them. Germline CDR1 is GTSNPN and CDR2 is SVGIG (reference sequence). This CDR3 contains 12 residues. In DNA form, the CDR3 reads TGTGCCTGGAGTCGGGGTTTGGAGACCCAGTACTTC. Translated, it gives CAWSRGLETQYF.

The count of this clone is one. The CDR3 region has the DNA TGCGCCAGCAGCTTGGGACTAGCGGGAGGCTACGGGGATACGCAGTATTTT. Its protein is CASSLGLAGGYGDTQYF. The chain uses TRBV5-1 and TRBJ2-3; 13 bases are a match to TRBD2. The CDR3 contains 17 residues. V trimming: 0 bases; J trimming: 6 bases; junction bases outside the gene matches: 7. In germline, CDR1 is SGHRS, CDR2 YFSETQ.

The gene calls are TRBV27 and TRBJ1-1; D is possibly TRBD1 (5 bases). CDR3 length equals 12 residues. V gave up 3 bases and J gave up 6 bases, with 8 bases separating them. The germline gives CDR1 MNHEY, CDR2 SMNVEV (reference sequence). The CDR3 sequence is CASSFGGSEAFF. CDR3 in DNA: TGTGCCAGCAGTTTCGGGGGGTCTGAAGCTTTCTTT.

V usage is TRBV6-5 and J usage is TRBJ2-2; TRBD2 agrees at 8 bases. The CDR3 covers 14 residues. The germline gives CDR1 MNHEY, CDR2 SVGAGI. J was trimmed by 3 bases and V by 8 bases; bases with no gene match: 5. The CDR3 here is CASWSGRDTGELFF. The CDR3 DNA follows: TGTGCCAGCTGGAGCGGGAGAGACACCGGGGAGCTGTTTTTT.

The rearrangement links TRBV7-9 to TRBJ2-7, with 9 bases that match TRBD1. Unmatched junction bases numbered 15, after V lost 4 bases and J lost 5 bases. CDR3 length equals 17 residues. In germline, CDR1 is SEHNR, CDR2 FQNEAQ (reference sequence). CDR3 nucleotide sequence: TGTGCCAGCAGCTCAACCGAATCCGGGACAGGGTCCCACGAGCAGTACTTC. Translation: CASSSTESGTGSHEQYF.

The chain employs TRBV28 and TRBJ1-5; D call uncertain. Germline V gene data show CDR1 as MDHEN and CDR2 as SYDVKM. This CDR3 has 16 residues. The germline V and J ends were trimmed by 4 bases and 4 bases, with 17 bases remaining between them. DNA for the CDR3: TGTGCCAGCAGTTCCCCCCCCGGCGGACGTAATCAGCCCCAGCATTTT. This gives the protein CASSSPPGGRNQPQHF.

Here the CDR3 DNA reads TGTGCCAGCAGCCCTTCTACGAATCAGCCCCAGCATTTT. Residues: CASSPSTNQPQHF. This sequence joins TRBV3-1 (or the pseudogene TRBV3-2) and TRBJ1-5; no clear D. V was shortened by 4 bases and J by 4 bases, with 8 bases between the two germline ends. Per germline, CDR1 LGHDT and CDR2 YNNKEL (reference sequence). This CDR3 has 13 amino acids.

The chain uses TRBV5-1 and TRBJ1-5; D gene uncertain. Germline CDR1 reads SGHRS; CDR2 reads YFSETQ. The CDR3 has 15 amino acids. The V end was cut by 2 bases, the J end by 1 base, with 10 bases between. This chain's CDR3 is CASSLNGQSNQPQHF. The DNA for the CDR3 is TGCGCCAGCAGCTTAAACGGCCAGAGCAATCAGCCCCAGCATTTT. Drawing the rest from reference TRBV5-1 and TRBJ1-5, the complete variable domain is KAGVTQTPRYLIKTRGQQVTLSCSPISGHRSVSWYQQTPGQGLQFLFEYFSETQRNKGNFPGRFSGRQFSNSRSEMNVSTLELGDSALYLCASSLNGQSNQPQHFGDGTRLSIL.

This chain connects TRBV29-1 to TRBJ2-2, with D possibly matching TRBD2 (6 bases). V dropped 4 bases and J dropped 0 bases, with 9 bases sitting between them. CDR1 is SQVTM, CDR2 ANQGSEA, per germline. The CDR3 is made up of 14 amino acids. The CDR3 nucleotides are TGCAGCGTTGGCGGGGCGGCGAACACCGGGGAGCTGTTTTTT. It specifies CSVGGAANTGELFF.

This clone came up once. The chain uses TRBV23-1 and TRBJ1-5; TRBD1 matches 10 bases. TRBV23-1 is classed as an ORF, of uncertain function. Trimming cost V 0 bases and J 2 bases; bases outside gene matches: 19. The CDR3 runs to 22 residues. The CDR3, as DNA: TGCGCCAGCAGTCAATCGGGAGGTTATAGTGGGACAGGGGTGAGTGGCAATCAGCCCCAGCATTTT. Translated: CASSQSGGYSGTGVSGNQPQHF.

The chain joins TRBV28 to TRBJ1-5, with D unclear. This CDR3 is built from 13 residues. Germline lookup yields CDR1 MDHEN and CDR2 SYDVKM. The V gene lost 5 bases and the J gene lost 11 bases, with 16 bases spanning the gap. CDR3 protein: CASSKSHIAAQHF. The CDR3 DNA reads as TGTGCCAGCAGTAAATCACATATCGCGGCCCAGCATTTT.